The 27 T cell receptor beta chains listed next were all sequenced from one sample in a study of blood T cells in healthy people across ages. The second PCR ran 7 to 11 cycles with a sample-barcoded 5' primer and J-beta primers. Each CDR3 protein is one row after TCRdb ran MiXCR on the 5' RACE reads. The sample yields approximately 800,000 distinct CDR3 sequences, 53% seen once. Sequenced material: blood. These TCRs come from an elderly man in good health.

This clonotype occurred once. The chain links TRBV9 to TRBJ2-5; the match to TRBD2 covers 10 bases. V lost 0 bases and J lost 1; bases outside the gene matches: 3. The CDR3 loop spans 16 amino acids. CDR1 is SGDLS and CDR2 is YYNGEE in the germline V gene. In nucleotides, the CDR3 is TGTGCCAGCAGCGTAGATACTAGCGGGATCCAAGAGACCCAGTACTTC. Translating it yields CASSVDTSGIQETQYF. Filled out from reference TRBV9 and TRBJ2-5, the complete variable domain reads DSGVTQTPKHLITATGQRVTLRCSPRSGDLSVYWYQQSLDQGLQFLIQYYNGEERAKGNILERFSAQQFPDLHSELNLSSLELGDSALYFCASSVDTSGIQETQYFGPGTRLLVL.

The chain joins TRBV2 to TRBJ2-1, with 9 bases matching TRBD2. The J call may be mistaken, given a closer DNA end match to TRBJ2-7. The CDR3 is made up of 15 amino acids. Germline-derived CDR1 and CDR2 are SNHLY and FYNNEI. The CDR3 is CASRMTSGAYNEQYF. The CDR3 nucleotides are TGTGCCAGCAGGATGACTAGCGGAGCCTACAATGAGCAGTACTTC.

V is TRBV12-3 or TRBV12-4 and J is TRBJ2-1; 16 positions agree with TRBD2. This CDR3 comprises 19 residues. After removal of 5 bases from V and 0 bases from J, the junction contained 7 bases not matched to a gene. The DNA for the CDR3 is TGTGCCAGCAGTCCAACCGGGACTAGCGGGAGGGGCTCCTACAATGAGCAGTTCTTC. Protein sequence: CASSPTGTSGRGSYNEQFF.

This chain's CDR3 is CASSYGTLAGVTDTQYF. CDR3 sequence (DNA): TGTGCCAGCAGTTACGGGACGCTAGCGGGCGTCACAGATACGCAGTATTTT. The V call is TRBV6-2 or TRBV6-3, the J call TRBJ2-3; 8 bases map to TRBD2. J gave up 2 bases and V 2 bases, and 9 bases lay outside the gene matches. Germline CDR1 is MNHEY and CDR2 is SVGEGT. There are 17 residues in the CDR3.

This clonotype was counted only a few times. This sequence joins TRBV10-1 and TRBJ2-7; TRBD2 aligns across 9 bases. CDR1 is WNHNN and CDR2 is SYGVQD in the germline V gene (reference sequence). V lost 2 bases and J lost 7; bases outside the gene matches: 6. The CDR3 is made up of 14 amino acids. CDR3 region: CASSEVAGALEQYF. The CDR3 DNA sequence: TGCGCCAGCAGTGAGGTAGCGGGGGCCTTGGAGCAGTACTTC.

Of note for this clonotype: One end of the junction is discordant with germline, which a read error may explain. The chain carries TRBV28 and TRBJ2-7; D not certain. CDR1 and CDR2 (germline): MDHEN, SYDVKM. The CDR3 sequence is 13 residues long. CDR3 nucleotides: TGCGCCAGCAGTTTATTTTCTACCTACGAGCAGTACTTC. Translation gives CASSLFSTYEQYF.

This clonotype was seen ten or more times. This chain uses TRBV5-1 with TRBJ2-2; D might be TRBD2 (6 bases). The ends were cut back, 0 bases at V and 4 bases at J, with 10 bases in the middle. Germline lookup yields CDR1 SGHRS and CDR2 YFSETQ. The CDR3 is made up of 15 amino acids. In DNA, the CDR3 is TGCGCCAGCAGCTTGGGACGGGAGCCCACCGGGGAGCTGTTTTTT. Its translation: CASSLGREPTGELFF.

The CDR3 here is CSASGGGRNEQYF. The CDR3 coding sequence is TGCAGTGCGTCGGGGGGAGGGAGAAACGAGCAGTACTTC. The V call is TRBV20-1, the J call TRBJ2-7; 7 bases are a match to TRBD2. CDR3 length: 13 amino acids. With 6 bases clipped from V and 5 bases from J, the junction kept 10 bases outside the gene matches. Germline CDR1 reads DFQATT; CDR2 reads SNEGSKA (reference sequence).

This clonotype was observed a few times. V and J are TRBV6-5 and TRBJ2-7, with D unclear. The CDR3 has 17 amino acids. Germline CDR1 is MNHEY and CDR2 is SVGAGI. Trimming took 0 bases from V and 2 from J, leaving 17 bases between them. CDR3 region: CASSYSGSTHLPYEQYF. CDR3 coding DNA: TGTGCCAGCAGTTACTCCGGAAGTACCCACCTCCCCTACGAGCAGTACTTC.

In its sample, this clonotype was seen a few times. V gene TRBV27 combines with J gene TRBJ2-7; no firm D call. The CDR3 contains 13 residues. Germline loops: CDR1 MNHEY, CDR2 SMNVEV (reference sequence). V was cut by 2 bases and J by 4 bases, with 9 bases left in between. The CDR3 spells CASSLLYGYEQYF. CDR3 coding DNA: TGTGCCAGCAGTTTACTTTACGGGTACGAGCAGTACTTC.

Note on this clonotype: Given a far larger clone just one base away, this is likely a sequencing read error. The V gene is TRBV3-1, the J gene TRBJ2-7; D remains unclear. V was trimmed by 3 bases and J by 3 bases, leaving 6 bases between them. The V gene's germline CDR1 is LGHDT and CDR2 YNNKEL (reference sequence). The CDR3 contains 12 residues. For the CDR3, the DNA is TGTGCCAGCAGCCAGGGGTACTACGAGCAGTACTTC. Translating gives CASSQGYYEQYF.

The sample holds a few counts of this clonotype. The CDR3 loop is CASSVYSRVNEQFF. The CDR3 coding sequence is TGTGCCAGCAGCGTATACTCTAGAGTAAATGAGCAGTTCTTC. The genes are TRBV7-2 and TRBJ2-1, with D unresolved. CDR3 size: 14 residues. In germline, CDR1 is SGHTA, CDR2 FQGNSA. V was cut by 5 bases and J by 7 bases, with 15 bases left in between.

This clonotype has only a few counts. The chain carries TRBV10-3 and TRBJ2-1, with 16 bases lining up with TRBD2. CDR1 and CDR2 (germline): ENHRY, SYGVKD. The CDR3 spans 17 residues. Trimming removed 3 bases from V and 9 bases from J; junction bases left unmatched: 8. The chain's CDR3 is CAISEAPGLAGGSEQFF. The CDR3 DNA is TGTGCCATCAGTGAAGCCCCGGGACTAGCGGGAGGGAGTGAGCAGTTCTTC.

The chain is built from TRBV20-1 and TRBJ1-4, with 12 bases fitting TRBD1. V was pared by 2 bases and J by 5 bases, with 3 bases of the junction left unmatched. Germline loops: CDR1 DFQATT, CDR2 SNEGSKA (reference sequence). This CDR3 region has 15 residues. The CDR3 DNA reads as TGCAGTGCTAGAAGGGACAGGGGGCAGAATGAAAAACTGTTTTTT. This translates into CSARRDRGQNEKLFF.

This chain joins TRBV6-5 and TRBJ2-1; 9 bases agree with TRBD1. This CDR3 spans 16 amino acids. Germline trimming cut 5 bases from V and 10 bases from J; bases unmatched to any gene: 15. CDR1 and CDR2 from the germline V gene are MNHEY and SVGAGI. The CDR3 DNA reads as TGTGCCAGCAGTCCCGTTCGGGGACAGGGATCCTACGAGCAGTTCTTC. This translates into CASSPVRGQGSYEQFF.

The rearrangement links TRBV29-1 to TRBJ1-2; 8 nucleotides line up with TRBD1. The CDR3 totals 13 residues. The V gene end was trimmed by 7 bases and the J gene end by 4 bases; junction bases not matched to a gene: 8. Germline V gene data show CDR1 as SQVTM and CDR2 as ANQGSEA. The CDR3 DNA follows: TGCAGCGGCCGACAGGGGAAAGGCTATGGCTACACCTTC. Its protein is CSGRQGKGYGYTF.

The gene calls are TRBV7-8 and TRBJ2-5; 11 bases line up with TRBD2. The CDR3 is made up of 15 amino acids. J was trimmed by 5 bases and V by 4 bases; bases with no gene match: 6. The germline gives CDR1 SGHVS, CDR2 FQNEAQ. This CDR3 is CASSSTSGSWETQYF. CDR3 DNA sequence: TGTGCCAGCAGCTCAACTAGCGGGAGTTGGGAGACCCAGTACTTC.

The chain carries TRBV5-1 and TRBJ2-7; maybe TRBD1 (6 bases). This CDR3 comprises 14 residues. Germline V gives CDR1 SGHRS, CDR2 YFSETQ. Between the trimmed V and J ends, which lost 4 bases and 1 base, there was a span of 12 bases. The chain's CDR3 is CASSKTGQSYEQYF. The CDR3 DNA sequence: TGCGCCAGCAGCAAGACAGGCCAATCCTACGAGCAGTACTTC. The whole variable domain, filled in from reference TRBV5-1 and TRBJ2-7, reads KAGVTQTPRYLIKTRGQQVTLSCSPISGHRSVSWYQQTPGQGLQFLFEYFSETQRNKGNFPGRFSGRQFSNSRSEMNVSTLELGDSALYLCASSKTGQSYEQYFGPGTRLTVT.

The CDR3 coding sequence is TGTGCCAGCAGCCAAGATACGGAGTTGGTCTATGGCTACACCTTC. Protein: CASSQDTELVYGYTF. V is TRBV4-2 and J is TRBJ1-2; D uncertain. CDR1 and CDR2 (germline): LGHNA, YNFKEQ. The CDR3 is 15 amino acids. V was cut by 0 bases and J by 4 bases, with 12 bases left in between.

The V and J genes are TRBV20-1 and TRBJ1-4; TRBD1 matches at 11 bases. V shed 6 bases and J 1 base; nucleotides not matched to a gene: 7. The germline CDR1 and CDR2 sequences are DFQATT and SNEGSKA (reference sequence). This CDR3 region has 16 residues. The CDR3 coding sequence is TGCAGTGCACCCCGGGACAGGGGGTTAACTAATGAAAAACTGTTTTTT. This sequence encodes CSAPRDRGLTNEKLFF.

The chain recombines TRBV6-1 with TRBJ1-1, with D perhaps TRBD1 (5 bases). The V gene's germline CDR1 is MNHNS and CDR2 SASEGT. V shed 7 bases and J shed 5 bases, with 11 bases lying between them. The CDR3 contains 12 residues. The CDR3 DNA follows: TGTGCCAGCAAGTTTCGGGGGACTGAAGCTTTCTTT. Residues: CASKFRGTEAFF.

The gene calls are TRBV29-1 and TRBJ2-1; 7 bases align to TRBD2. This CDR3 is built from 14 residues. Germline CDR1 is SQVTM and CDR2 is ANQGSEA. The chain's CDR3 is CSIRGRASYNEQFF. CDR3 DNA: TGCAGTATCCGGGGGAGGGCCTCCTACAATGAGCAGTTCTTC.

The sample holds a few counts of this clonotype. The chain's CDR3 is CASSFRATSGANVLTF. The CDR3 DNA follows: TGCGCCAGCAGCTTTCGGGCTACCTCTGGGGCCAACGTCCTGACTTTC. This rearrangement joins TRBV5-1 to TRBJ2-6; no firm D call. Germline values: CDR1 SGHRS, CDR2 YFSETQ. CDR3 size: 16 residues. V lost 2 bases and J lost 0, with 9 bases in between.

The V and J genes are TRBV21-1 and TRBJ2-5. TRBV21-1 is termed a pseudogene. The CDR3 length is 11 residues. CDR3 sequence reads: CASSKEGGQYF. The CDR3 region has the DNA TGTGCCAGCAGCAAAGAGGGTGGGCAGTACTTC.

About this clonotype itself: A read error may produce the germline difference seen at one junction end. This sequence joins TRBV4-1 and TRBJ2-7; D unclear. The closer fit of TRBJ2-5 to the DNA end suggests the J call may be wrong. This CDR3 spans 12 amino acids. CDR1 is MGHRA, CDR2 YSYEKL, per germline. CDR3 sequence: CAGSHPWETQYF. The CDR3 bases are TGCGCCGGCAGCCATCCCTGGGAGACCCAGTACTTC.

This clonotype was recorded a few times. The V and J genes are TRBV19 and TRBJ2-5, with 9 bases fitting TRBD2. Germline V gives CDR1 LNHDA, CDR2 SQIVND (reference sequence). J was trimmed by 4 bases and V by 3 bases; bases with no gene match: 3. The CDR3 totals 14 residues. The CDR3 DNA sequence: TGTGCCAGTAGTATCGGTAGCGGGAGAGAGACCCAGTACTTC. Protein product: CASSIGSGRETQYF.

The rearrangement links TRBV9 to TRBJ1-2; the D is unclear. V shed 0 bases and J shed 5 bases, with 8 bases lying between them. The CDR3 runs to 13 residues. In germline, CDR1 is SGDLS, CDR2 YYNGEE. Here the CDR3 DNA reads TGTGCCAGCAGCGTAGTCAGAAATTATGGCTACACCTTC. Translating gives CASSVVRNYGYTF.